What follows are 24 T cell receptor beta chains derived from one specimen sequenced in a study of T cell responses to AZD1222 COVID-19 vaccine. Repertoires were generated with immunoSEQ multiplex PCR, while TCRdb's copy carries only in-frame clones and drops some. Of tens of thousands of clones in the sample, roughly three quarters were seen once. The specimen was peripheral blood, collected on day 0 of MenACWY control vaccination. Every receptor here comes from an adult in good health.

The J gene is TRBJ1-3, the V gene TRBV15; tentatively, D is TRBD1 (5 bases). CDR3 size: 14 residues. V lost 6 bases and J 0 bases, leaving 9 bases between the germline ends. The germline gives CDR1 LNHNV, CDR2 YYDKDF (reference sequence). CDR3 coding DNA: TGTGCCACCAGAACCGACAGCTCTGGAAACACCATATATTTT. It yields the protein CATRTDSSGNTIYF.

The V and J genes are TRBV18 and TRBJ1-2; D unclear. The CDR3 is made up of 17 amino acids. Trimming shortened V by 2 bases and J by 4 bases, and 20 bases separated the two germline ends. The germline gives CDR1 KGHSH, CDR2 LQKENI. The CDR3 sequence: CASSPGPSLAWAYGYTF. The CDR3, as DNA: TGTGCCAGCTCACCAGGACCCTCGCTAGCGTGGGCCTATGGCTACACCTTC.

The chain combines TRBV28 with TRBJ2-7, with unresolved D. CDR3 length: 12 amino acids. Trimming took off 3 bases at V and 6 bases at J, with 9 bases between the two ends. The germline gives CDR1 MDHEN, CDR2 SYDVKM. This CDR3 reads CASSLVGREQYF. DNA for the CDR3: TGTGCCAGCAGTTTGGTCGGGCGCGAGCAGTACTTC. Variable domain in full (rest from reference TRBV28 and TRBJ2-7): DVKVTQSSRYLVKRTGEKVFLECVQDMDHENMFWYRQDPGLGLRLIYFSYDVKMKEKGDIPEGYSVSREKKERFSLILESASTNQTSMYLCASSLVGREQYFGPGTRLTVT.

This clone occurred once. The chain links TRBV14 to TRBJ1-5; perhaps TRBD1 as D (5 bases). The V gene lost 2 bases and the J gene lost 1 base, with 6 bases spanning the gap. This CDR3 spans 14 amino acids. Germline V gene data show CDR1 as SGHDN and CDR2 as FVKESK. The CDR3 coding sequence is TGTGCCAGCAGCCAATGGGGGAGCAATCAGCCCCAGCATTTT. It translates to CASSQWGSNQPQHF.

V gene TRBV19 combines with J gene TRBJ1-6; perhaps TRBD1 as D (6 bases). V dropped 7 bases and J dropped 8 bases, with 24 bases sitting between them. CDR3 length: 17 amino acids. Germline-derived CDR1 and CDR2 are LNHDA and SQIVND (reference sequence). The CDR3 region is CASKVAGGRLGDSPLHF. CDR3 in DNA: TGTGCCAGTAAGGTCGCGGGGGGCAGGCTGGGCGATTCACCCCTCCACTTT.

The chain uses TRBV4-1 and TRBJ2-5; 8 positions match TRBD2. The CDR3 length is 16 residues. Trimming at V came to 3 bases and at J to 3 bases, leaving 9 bases not matched to a gene. Germline CDR1 is MGHRA and CDR2 is YSYEKL. CDR3 coding DNA: TGCGCCAGCAGCCAGGCGGGGGGCCATCCAAAAGAGACCCAGTACTTC. Translation: CASSQAGGHPKETQYF.

The rearrangement links TRBV3-1 (or the pseudogene TRBV3-2) to TRBJ2-7, with D possibly TRBD2 on 6 matching bases. V lost 0 bases to trimming and J lost 1 base, with 16 bases between them. CDR1 and CDR2 (germline): LGHDT, YNNKEL (reference sequence). This CDR3 has 17 residues. The CDR3 DNA is TGTGCCAGCAGCCAAGAGGTAATGGGGGGTCGGTCCTACGAGCAGTACTTC. It specifies CASSQEVMGGRSYEQYF.

V gene TRBV5-8 combines with J gene TRBJ2-3; 8 bases are shared with TRBD1. The germline gives CDR1 SGHTS, CDR2 YDEGEE. The CDR3 length is 14 residues. Trimming cost V 4 bases and J 1 base; bases outside gene matches: 2. Here the CDR3 reads CASSQGQGTDTQYF. The CDR3 DNA reads as TGTGCCAGCAGCCAGGGACAGGGCACAGATACGCAGTATTTT.

This rearrangement joins TRBV19 to TRBJ1-2; D ambiguous. The V gene's germline CDR1 is LNHDA and CDR2 SQIVND (reference sequence). V was clipped by 8 bases and J by 8 bases, with 18 bases between them. The CDR3 is 13 amino acids. CDR3: CASGARTEGGYTF. CDR3 DNA: TGTGCCAGTGGAGCAAGGACGGAGGGCGGCTACACCTTC.

The gene calls are TRBV15 and TRBJ2-5; 12 bases align to TRBD2. Per the germline V gene, CDR1 is LNHNV and CDR2 is YYDKDF (reference sequence). The CDR3 loop spans 16 amino acids. J was trimmed by 2 bases and V by 6 bases; bases with no gene match: 7. CDR3 sequence: CATSELAGGGQETQYF. The DNA of the CDR3 is TGTGCCACCAGTGAACTAGCGGGGGGTGGGCAAGAGACCCAGTACTTC.

The rearrangement links TRBV15 to TRBJ2-6, with a tentative D call TRBD1 (6 bases). V gave up 6 bases and J gave up 0 bases, with 15 bases separating them. Germline V gene sequence: CDR1 LNHNV, CDR2 YYDKDF (reference sequence). The CDR3 consists of 17 residues. CDR3 coding DNA: TGTGCCACCAGTTCACAGGGAGAGGGCTCTGGGGCCAACGTCCTGACTTTC. Its translation is CATSSQGEGSGANVLTF.

The rearrangement links TRBV7-9 to TRBJ2-3; possible D gene TRBD1, 8 bases. Trimming removed 6 bases at V and 7 bases at J, with 20 bases between. The CDR3 spans 15 residues. Per the germline V gene, CDR1 is SEHNR and CDR2 is FQNEAQ (reference sequence). CDR3 sequence: CASRPTGEGGNTQYF. The CDR3 nucleotides are TGTGCCAGCAGACCGACAGGGGAGGGGGGCAATACGCAGTATTTT.

The chain has TRBV3-1 (or the pseudogene TRBV3-2) and TRBJ2-7, with D perhaps matching TRBD1 (6 bases). This CDR3 is built from 15 residues. Germline CDR1 is LGHDT and CDR2 is YNNKEL (reference sequence). V was clipped by 0 bases and J by 2 bases, with 11 bases between them. The CDR3 reads CASSQDDRSPYEQYF. The CDR3 DNA sequence: TGTGCCAGCAGCCAAGATGACAGGTCTCCCTACGAGCAGTACTTC.

This clone appeared a single time. The CDR3 is CASSHLGPDEQYF. DNA for the CDR3: TGTGCCAGCAGCCACCTAGGTCCCGACGAGCAGTACTTC. This chain joins TRBV14 and TRBJ2-7; D gene ambiguous. V lost 3 bases, J lost 5 bases, and 11 bases lay in between. Per the germline V gene, CDR1 is SGHDN and CDR2 is FVKESK. This CDR3 has 13 residues.

The chain couples TRBV29-1 to TRBJ2-1, with D hard to call. V was shortened by 4 bases and J by 0 bases, with 10 bases between the two germline ends. CDR3 length: 14 residues. Germline CDR1 and CDR2: SQVTM and ANQGSEA. The CDR3 is CSVVTASSYNEQFF. The CDR3 region has the DNA TGCAGCGTTGTAACGGCCAGCTCCTACAATGAGCAGTTCTTC.

Here the CDR3 DNA reads TGTGCCAGCACGATCTCCGGGACAGGGGGCGAAAAACTGTTTTTT. Amino acid sequence: CASTISGTGGEKLFF. V usage is TRBV28 and J usage is TRBJ1-4, with 12 bases lining up with TRBD1. From germline, CDR1 is MDHEN and CDR2 SYDVKM. V trimming: 7 bases; J trimming: 8 bases; junction bases outside the gene matches: 8. CDR3 size: 15 residues.

This clone was observed a few times. The V and J genes are TRBV6-5 and TRBJ2-2, with D perhaps matching TRBD1 or TRBD2 (5 bases each). The CDR3 sequence is 15 residues long. Trimming pared 6 bases from V and 4 bases from J, leaving 15 bases between. The germline gives CDR1 MNHEY, CDR2 SVGAGI. The CDR3 region has the DNA TGTGCCAGCAGCGACCTAGGGACGAGCACCGGGGAGCTGTTTTTT. Its protein is CASSDLGTSTGELFF.

The rearrangement uses TRBV19 and TRBJ1-5; no definite D call. The CDR3 runs 14 residues. With 1 base removed from V and 7 bases from J, the gap between germline ends came to 11 bases. Looked up from germline, CDR1 is LNHDA and CDR2 is SQIVND (reference sequence). The CDR3 DNA follows: TGTGCCAGTAGTATAGTGATGAAAGGGCAGCCCCAGCATTTT. Translation gives CASSIVMKGQPQHF.

The V gene is TRBV28, the J gene TRBJ1-5; D is uncertain. The CDR3 has 11 residues. V lost 6 bases and J 6 bases, leaving 6 bases between the germline ends. Germline V CDR1 and CDR2: MDHEN, SYDVKM. CDR3 sequence reads: CASSRSQPQHF. Written as DNA, the CDR3 is TGTGCCAGCAGCCGGAGTCAGCCCCAGCATTTT.

The V gene is TRBV7-2, the J gene TRBJ2-7; 7 nucleotides line up with TRBD1. The CDR3 extends over 15 amino acids. V trimming: 1 base; J trimming: 4 bases; junction bases outside the gene matches: 7. CDR1 SGHTA and CDR2 FQGNSA come from the germline V gene. The CDR3 region is CASSLVAGGRYEQYF. The CDR3 DNA sequence: TGTGCCAGCAGCTTAGTGGCAGGGGGAAGATACGAGCAGTACTTC.

This chain joins TRBV19 and TRBJ2-1; TRBD1 is a possible D gene (5 bases). Trimming shortened V by 7 bases and J by 0 bases, and 10 bases separated the two germline ends. The CDR3 runs 14 residues. Germline CDR1 LNHDA, CDR2 SQIVND (reference sequence). CDR3 in amino acids: CASNGRDSYNEQFF. The CDR3 DNA reads as TGTGCCAGTAATGGCAGGGACTCCTACAATGAGCAGTTCTTC. Filled out from reference TRBV19 and TRBJ2-1, the complete variable domain reads DGGITQSPKYLFRKEGQNVTLSCEQNLNHDAMYWYRQDPGQGLRLIYYSQIVNDFQKGDIAEGYSVSREKKESFPLTVTSAQKNPTAFYLCASNGRDSYNEQFFGPGTRLTVL.

The J gene is TRBJ2-4, the V gene TRBV23-1; possible D gene TRBD2, 6 bases. TRBV23-1 is designated an ORF whose function remains uncertain. V lost 4 bases, J lost 7 bases, and 26 bases lay in between. This CDR3 is 18 amino acids long. CDR3 sequence: CASSPLTRQLSIRNIQYF. Here the CDR3 DNA reads TGCGCCAGCAGTCCCTTGACTAGACAGCTCTCGATTAGGAACATTCAGTACTTC.

This sequence joins TRBV9 and TRBJ1-1; D uncertain. CDR3 length: 15 amino acids. Trimming took off 1 base at V and 1 base at J, with 11 bases between the two ends. Germline V lookup: CDR1 SGDLS, CDR2 YYNGEE. As DNA, the CDR3 is TGTGCCAGCAGCGTAAGCTCGGGCAAGAACACTGAAGCTTTCTTT. Translation: CASSVSSGKNTEAFF.

V and J are TRBV5-5 and TRBJ2-1; 9 positions match TRBD2. Germline values: CDR1 SGHKS, CDR2 YYEKEE (reference sequence). The CDR3 contains 17 residues. With 5 bases clipped from V and 5 bases from J, the junction kept 14 bases outside the gene matches. CDR3 protein: CASSSPLVKRGDNEQFF. For the CDR3, the DNA is TGTGCCAGCAGTTCCCCTCTGGTTAAGCGGGGGGACAATGAGCAGTTCTTC.